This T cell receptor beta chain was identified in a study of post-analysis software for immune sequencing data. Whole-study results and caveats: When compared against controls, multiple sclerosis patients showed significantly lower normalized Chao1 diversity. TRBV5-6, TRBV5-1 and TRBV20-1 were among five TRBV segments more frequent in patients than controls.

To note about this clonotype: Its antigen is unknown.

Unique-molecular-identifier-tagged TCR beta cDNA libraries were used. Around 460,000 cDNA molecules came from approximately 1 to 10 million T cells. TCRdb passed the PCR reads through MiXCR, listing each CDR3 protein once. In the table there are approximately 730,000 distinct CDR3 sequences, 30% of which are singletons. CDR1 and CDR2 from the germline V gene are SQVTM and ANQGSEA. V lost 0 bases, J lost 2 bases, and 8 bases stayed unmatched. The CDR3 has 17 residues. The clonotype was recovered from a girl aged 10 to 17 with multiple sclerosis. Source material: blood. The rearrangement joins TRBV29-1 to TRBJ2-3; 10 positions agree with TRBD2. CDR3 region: CSVEDPSLAGNTDTQYF. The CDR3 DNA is TGCAGCGTTGAAGATCCTTCACTAGCGGGAAACACAGATACGCAGTATTTT.